This T cell receptor (beta chain) is drawn from a study of T cell changes during pregnancy in multiple sclerosis (dated by TCRdb to about 2019). Some background on the complete study: The study looked at changes in the T cell repertoire across pregnancy in women with multiple sclerosis.

Receptors were amplified or captured by the immunoSEQ multiplex PCR assay. Not all clones reach the TCRdb copy of this immuneACCESS table, which keeps in-frame sequences only. Checked studies attribute under half of the gap to unresolved V genes and leave the rest unexplained. The sample table shows 55,000 to 70,000 clones, and just over 90% are seen once. Approximately 1.8% of the sample is in the top ten clones. As concerns this clone: It lacks a known antigen. No much larger clonotype is one base removed from it; base qualities were not supplied.

The source material was peripheral blood, sampled after pregnancy. The receptor's source is a female donor with multiple sclerosis, enrolled in a pregnancy study.

The encoded CDR3 is CASSYITGSPLHF. The bases are TGTGCCAGCAGTTACATAACTGGTTCACCCCTCCACTTT. The rearranged segments are TRBV6-5 and TRBJ1-6; a confident D gene designation cannot be given. The CDR3 numbers 13 residues from cysteine through phenylalanine. Of the read, only the CDR3 DNA is kept; its 39 bases are in frame from base 1. Looking up the germline V gene yields CDR1 MNHEY and CDR2 SVGAGI. V loses 2 bases, J loses 9 bases, and the germline ends lie 8 bases apart.